This T cell receptor beta chain derives from a study of shared clonotypes between healthy human individuals. Study at large: Donors, aged 18 to 49, were a couple of women and three men.

This clone was recorded only once. Trimming cost V 8 bases and J 3 bases, with 18 bases left between them. This CDR3 region has 14 residues. Germline loops: CDR1 SGHRS, CDR2 YFSETQ. The table came from immunoSEQ multiplex PCR; TCRdb's copy has only in-frame clones and leaves some out. Of over a million clones in the sample, approximately 98.5% were seen once. All donors were healthy HIV-negative adults lacking recent acute infections or vaccinations. The source of this sequence is a man aged 25-45 years in good health. This chain connects TRBV5-1 to TRBJ2-7; TRBD1 might be the D (6 bases). Specimen: naive CD4+ T cells sorted from blood. Subset denoted: CD45RA+ positively selected. CDR3 DNA sequence: TGCGCCAGTAGAGATCCCGCAGGGGTCTACGAGCAGTACTTC. It specifies CASRDPAGVYEQYF.